The T cell receptor beta chain described here comes from a study of cytomegalovirus exposure and HLA in healthy donors. Overall study results and limits: Accounts indicate the classifier identified cytomegalovirus status with strong specificity and sensitivity.

In the PCR, 60 Vbeta and 13 Jbeta primers were used. The assay was immunoSEQ multiplex PCR, and TCRdb's table has in-frame clones only and misses some. Of approximately 170,000 clones in the sample, around 81% were seen once. Points on this clone: What it recognizes is unknown.

V dropped 4 bases and J dropped 5; count of bases not matched to a gene: 6. This CDR3 has 15 amino acids. In germline, CDR1 is SGHNT, CDR2 YENEEA. The sample consisted of PBMCs. This chain connects TRBV11-3 to TRBJ2-7; 12 nucleotides match TRBD2. The clonotype comes from a middle-aged woman in good health and CMV-seronegative. The CDR3: CASSSRTSGVDEQYF. CDR3 coding DNA: TGTGCCAGCAGCTCCCGGACTAGCGGGGTGGACGAGCAGTACTTC.